The T cell receptor (beta chain) described here comes from a study of T cell changes during pregnancy in multiple sclerosis. Some clones are missing from TCRdb's copy, which holds only in-frame ones; the method was immunoSEQ multiplex PCR. The top ten clones hold roughly 1.2% of a sample with tens of thousands of clones, nearly 90% of them seen once. This sequence originates from a female donor with multiple sclerosis, enrolled in a pregnancy study. This sample comprised CD4+ T cells from peripheral blood mononuclear cells, obtained after pregnancy.

The chain's CDR3 is CASGPGQRGTGELFF. The CDR3 coding sequence is TGTGCTAGTGGCCCGGGACAGAGGGGAACCGGGGAGCTGTTTTTT. This chain uses TRBV12-5 with TRBJ2-2, with TRBD1 identical over 7 bases. The germline V gene encodes CDR1 LGHNT and CDR2 FRNRAP. V shed 6 bases, J shed 5 bases, and the junction held 9 bases outside the gene matches. The CDR3 has 15 amino acids.